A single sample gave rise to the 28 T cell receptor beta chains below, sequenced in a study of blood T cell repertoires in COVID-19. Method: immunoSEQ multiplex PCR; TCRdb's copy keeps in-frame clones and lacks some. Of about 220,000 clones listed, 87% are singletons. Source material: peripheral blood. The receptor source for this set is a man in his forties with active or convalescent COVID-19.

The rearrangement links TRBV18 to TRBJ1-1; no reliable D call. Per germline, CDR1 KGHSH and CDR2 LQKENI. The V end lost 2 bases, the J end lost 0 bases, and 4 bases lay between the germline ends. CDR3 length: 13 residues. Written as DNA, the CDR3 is TGTGCCAGCTCACCAAGCATGAACACTGAAGCTTTCTTT. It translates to CASSPSMNTEAFF.

CDR3 nucleotides: TGTGCCAGCAACGGACAGGGTCCGTCCGAGCAGTACTTC. It codes for CASNGQGPSEQYF. The V and J genes are TRBV28 and TRBJ2-7, with 8 bases lining up with TRBD1. Trimming cost V 7 bases and J 6 bases; bases outside gene matches: 8. The CDR3 extends over 13 amino acids. Looked up from germline, CDR1 is MDHEN and CDR2 is SYDVKM. Full variable domain (rest looked up from reference TRBV28 and TRBJ2-7): DVKVTQSSRYLVKRTGEKVFLECVQDMDHENMFWYRQDPGLGLRLIYFSYDVKMKEKGDIPEGYSVSREKKERFSLILESASTNQTSMYLCASNGQGPSEQYFGPGTRLTVT.

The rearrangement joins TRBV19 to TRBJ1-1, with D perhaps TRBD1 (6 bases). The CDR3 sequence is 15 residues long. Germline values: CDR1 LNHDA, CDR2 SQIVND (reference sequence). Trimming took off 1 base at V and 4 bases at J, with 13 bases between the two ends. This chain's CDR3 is CASSIGGGLSTEAFF. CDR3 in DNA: TGTGCCAGTAGTATAGGAGGGGGATTGAGCACTGAAGCTTTCTTT.

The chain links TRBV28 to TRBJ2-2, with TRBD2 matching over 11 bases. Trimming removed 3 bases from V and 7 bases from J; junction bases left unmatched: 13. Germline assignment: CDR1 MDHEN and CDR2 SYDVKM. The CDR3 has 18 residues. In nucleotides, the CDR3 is TGTGCCAGCAGTTTGCGGACCCATAGCGGGGGGGCCGGCGGGGAGCTGTTTTTT. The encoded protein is CASSLRTHSGGAGGELFF.

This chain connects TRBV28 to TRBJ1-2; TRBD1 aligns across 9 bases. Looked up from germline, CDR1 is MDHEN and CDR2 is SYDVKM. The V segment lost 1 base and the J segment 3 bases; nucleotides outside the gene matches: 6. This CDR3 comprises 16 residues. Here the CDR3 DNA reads TGTGCCAGCAGTTTATCACAGGGGGCAGGGTACTATGGCTACACCTTC. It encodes CASSLSQGAGYYGYTF.

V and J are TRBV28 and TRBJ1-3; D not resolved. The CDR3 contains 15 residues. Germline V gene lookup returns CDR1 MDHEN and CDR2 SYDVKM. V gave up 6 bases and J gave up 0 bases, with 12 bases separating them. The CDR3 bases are TGTGCCAGCAGATTAGAGGGAAACTCTGGAAACACCATATATTTT. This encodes CASRLEGNSGNTIYF. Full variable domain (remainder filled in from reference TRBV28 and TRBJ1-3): DVKVTQSSRYLVKRTGEKVFLECVQDMDHENMFWYRQDPGLGLRLIYFSYDVKMKEKGDIPEGYSVSREKKERFSLILESASTNQTSMYLCASRLEGNSGNTIYFGEGSWLTVV.

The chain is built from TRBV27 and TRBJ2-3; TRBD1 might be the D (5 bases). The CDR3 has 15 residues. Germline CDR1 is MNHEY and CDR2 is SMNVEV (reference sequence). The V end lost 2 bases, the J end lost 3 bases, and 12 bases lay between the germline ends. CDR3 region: CASSLGAGLTDTQYF. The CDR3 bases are TGTGCCAGCAGTTTAGGGGCAGGGTTAACAGATACGCAGTATTTT.

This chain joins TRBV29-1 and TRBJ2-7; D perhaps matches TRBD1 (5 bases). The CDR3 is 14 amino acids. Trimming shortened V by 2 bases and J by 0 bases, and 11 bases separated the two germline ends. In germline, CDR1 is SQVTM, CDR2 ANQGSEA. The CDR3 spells CSVETGDSSYEQYF. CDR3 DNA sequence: TGCAGCGTTGAAACAGGAGATAGCTCCTACGAGCAGTACTTC.

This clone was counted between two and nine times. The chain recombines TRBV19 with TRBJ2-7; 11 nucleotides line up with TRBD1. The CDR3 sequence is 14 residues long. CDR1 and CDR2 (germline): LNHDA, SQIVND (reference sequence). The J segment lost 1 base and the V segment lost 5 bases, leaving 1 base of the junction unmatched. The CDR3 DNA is TGTGCCAGTAGTCGGGACAGGGGGTCCTACGAGCAGTACTTC. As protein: CASSRDRGSYEQYF.

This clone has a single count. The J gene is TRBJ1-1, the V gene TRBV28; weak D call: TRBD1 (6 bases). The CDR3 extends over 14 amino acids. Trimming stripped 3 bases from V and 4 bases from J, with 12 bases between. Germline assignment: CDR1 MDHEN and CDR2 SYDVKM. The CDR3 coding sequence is TGTGCCAGCAGTTTTGAGGGGGAGGGCACTGAAGCTTTCTTT. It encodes CASSFEGEGTEAFF.

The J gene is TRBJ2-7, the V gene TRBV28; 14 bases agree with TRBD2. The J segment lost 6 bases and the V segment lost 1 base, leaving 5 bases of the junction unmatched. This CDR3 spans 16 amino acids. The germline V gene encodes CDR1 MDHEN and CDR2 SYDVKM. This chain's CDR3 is CASSLLGTSGRAEQYF. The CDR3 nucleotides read TGTGCCAGCAGTTTATTGGGGACTAGCGGGAGAGCCGAGCAGTACTTC.

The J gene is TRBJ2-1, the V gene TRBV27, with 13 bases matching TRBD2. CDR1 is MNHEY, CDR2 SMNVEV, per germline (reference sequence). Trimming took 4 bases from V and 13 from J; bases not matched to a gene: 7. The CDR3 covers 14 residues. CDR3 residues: CASSYGTSGAPQFF. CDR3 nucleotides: TGTGCCAGCAGTTATGGGACTAGCGGGGCCCCCCAGTTCTTC.

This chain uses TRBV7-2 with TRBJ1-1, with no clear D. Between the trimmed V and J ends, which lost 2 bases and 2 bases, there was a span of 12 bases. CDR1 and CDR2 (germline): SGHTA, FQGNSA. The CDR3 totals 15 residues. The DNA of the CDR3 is TGTGCCAGCAGCTTATACGTCTATGAAAACACTGAAGCTTTCTTT. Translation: CASSLYVYENTEAFF.

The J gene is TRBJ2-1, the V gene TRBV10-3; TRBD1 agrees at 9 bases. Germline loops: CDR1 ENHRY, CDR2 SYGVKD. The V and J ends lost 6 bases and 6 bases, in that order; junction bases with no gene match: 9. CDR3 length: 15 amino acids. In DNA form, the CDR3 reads TGTGCCATCAGACCCCCGGGACAGGGCTCCAATGAGCAGTTCTTC. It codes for CAIRPPGQGSNEQFF.

The CDR3 bases are TGTGCCAGCAGTTTAGCGGCAGTCTATGGCTACACCTTC. This translates into CASSLAAVYGYTF. The genes are TRBV12-3 or TRBV12-4 and TRBJ1-2; D unclear. The CDR3 totals 13 residues. Trimming cost V 0 bases and J 4 bases, with 6 bases left between them.

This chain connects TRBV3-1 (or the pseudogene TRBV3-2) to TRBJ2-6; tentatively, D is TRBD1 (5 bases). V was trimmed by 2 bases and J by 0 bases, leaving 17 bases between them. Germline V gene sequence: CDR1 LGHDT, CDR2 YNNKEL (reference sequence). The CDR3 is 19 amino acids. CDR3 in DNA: TGTGCCAGCAGCCAATTCGTCCCAGGGTTATACTCTGGGGCCAACGTCCTGACTTTC. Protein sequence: CASSQFVPGLYSGANVLTF.

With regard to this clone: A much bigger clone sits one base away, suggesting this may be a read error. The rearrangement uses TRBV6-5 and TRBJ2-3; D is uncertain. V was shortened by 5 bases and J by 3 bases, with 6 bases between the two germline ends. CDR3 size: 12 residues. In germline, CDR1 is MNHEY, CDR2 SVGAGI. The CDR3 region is CASSPRTDTQYF. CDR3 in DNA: TGTGCCAGCAGTCCTCGGACAGATACGCAGTATTTT.

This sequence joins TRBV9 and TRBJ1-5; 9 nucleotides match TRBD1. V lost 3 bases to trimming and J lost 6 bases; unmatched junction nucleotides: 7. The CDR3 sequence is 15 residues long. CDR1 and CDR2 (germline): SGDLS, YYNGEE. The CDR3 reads CASSAGTGWTQPQHF. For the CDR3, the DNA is TGTGCCAGCAGCGCGGGGACAGGGTGGACTCAGCCCCAGCATTTT.

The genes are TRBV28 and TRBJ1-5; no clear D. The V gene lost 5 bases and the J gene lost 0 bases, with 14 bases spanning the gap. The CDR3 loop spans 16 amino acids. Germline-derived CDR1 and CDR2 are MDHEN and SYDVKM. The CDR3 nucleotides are TGTGCCAGCAGTCTAGGAGGCAAATTTAGCAATCAGCCCCAGCATTTT. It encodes CASSLGGKFSNQPQHF.

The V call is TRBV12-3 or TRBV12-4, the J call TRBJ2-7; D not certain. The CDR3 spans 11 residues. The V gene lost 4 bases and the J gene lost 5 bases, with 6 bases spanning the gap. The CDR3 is CASSYFDEQYF. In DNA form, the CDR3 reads TGTGCCAGCAGTTACTTCGACGAGCAGTACTTC.

The CDR3 DNA reads TGCGCCAGCAGCTTGGCAGGGGGAGCTAATAATTCACCCCTCCACTTT. Protein: CASSLAGGANNSPLHF. J is TRBJ1-6 and V is TRBV5-1; 7 positions match TRBD1. V shed 0 bases and J 5 bases; nucleotides not matched to a gene: 5. Looked up from germline, CDR1 is SGHRS and CDR2 is YFSETQ. The CDR3 totals 16 residues.

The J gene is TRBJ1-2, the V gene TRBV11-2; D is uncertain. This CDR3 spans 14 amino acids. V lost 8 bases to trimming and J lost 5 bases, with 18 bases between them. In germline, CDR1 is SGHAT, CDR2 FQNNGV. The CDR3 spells CASGPGETPYGYTF. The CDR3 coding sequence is TGTGCCAGCGGTCCCGGTGAGACACCTTATGGCTACACCTTC.

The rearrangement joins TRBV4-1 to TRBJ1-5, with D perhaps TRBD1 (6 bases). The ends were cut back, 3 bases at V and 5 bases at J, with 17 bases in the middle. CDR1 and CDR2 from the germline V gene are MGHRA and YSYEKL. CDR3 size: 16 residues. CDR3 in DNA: TGCGCCAGCAGCCAGGTGGGGGGGCAGGGTTATCAGCCCCAGCATTTT. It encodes CASSQVGGQGYQPQHF.

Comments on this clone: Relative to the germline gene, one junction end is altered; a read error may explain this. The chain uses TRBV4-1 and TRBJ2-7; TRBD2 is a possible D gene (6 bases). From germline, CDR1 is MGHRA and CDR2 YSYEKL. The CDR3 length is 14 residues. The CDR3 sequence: CAGSQDGREYEQYF. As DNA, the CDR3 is TGCGCCGGCAGCCAAGATGGACGGGAGTACGAGCAGTACTTC.

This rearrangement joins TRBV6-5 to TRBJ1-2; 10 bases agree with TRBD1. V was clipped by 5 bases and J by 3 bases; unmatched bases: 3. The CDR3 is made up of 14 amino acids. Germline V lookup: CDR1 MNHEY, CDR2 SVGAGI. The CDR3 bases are TGTGCCAGCAGTCGGGACAGGGGTGACTATGGCTACACCTTC. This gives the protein CASSRDRGDYGYTF.

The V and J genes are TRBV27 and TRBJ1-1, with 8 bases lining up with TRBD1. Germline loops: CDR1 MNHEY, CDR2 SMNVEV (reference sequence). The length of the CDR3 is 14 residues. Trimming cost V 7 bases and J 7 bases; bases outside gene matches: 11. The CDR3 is CASIRANGQGEAFF. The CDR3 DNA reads TGTGCCAGCATAAGGGCTAACGGACAGGGTGAAGCTTTCTTT.

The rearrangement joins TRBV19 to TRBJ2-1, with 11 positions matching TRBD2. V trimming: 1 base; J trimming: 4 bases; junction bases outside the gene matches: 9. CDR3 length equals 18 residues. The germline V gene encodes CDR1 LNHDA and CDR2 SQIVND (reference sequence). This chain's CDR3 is CASSIGLRTSGLYNEQFF. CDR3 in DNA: TGTGCCAGTAGTATAGGTTTACGGACTAGCGGGTTATACAATGAGCAGTTCTTC. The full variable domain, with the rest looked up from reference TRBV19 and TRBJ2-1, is DGGITQSPKYLFRKEGQNVTLSCEQNLNHDAMYWYRQDPGQGLRLIYYSQIVNDFQKGDIAEGYSVSREKKESFPLTVTSAQKNPTAFYLCASSIGLRTSGLYNEQFFGPGTRLTVL.

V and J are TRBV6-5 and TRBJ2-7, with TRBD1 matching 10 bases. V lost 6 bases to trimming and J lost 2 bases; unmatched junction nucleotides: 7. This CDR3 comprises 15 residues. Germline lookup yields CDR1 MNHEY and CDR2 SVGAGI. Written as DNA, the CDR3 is TGTGCCAGCAGCCCGGGACAGGGGTCACCCTACGAGCAGTACTTC. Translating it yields CASSPGQGSPYEQYF.